This T cell receptor beta chain came from a study of cytotoxic CD8 clonotypes in ibrutinib-treated CLL. General observations from the study: Baseline levels were approached again at progression, after clonality had risen at ibrutinib response. Clonality was higher at baseline than in age-matched healthy donors and tracked circulating CD8+ T-cell counts.

The method was immunoSEQ multiplex PCR; TCRdb's version includes in-frame clones alone and lacks a portion of them. The sample includes more than 200,000 clones, around 70% of them seen just once. This clone was recorded once. Its antigen is currently unknown. CDR1 is MNHEY, CDR2 SMNVEV, per germline (reference sequence). The CDR3 contains 13 residues. Between the trimmed V and J ends, which lost 5 bases and 13 bases, there was a span of 15 bases. V and J are TRBV27 and TRBJ2-6; weak D call: TRBD2 (6 bases). This sequence originates from a human donor with chronic lymphocytic leukemia. Sequencing used PBMCs, obtained after 24 months of ibrutinib treatment. The CDR3 protein is CASSQGLARVLTF. In nucleotides, the CDR3 is TGTGCCAGCAGTCAGGGACTTGCCCGGGTCCTGACTTTC.